This TCR beta chain came from a study of shared clonotypes between healthy human individuals. Replicate sorted-subset PCRs were loaded with 150 to 200 ng DNA, roughly 33,000 T cell genomes. Some clones are missing from TCRdb's copy, which holds only in-frame ones; the method was immunoSEQ multiplex PCR. The sample comprises approximately 2,300,000 clones, less than 95% of which are singletons, and 0.37% rests with the top ten. Germline CDR1 is SGHVS and CDR2 is FQNEAQ. The CDR3 consists of 13 residues. V was trimmed by 7 bases and J by 0 bases, leaving 9 bases between them. The sequenced sample consisted of naive CD4+ T cells from PBMCs. Subset specified: CD45RA+ positively selected. The TCR sequence derives from a man aged 18 to 35 in good health. Some clones in this sample may be carry-over from other donors' samples. The chain employs TRBV7-8 and TRBJ1-2; D gene unclear. As DNA, the CDR3 is TGTGCCAGCACCTTGGACGCTAACTATGGCTACACCTTC. It codes for CASTLDANYGYTF.